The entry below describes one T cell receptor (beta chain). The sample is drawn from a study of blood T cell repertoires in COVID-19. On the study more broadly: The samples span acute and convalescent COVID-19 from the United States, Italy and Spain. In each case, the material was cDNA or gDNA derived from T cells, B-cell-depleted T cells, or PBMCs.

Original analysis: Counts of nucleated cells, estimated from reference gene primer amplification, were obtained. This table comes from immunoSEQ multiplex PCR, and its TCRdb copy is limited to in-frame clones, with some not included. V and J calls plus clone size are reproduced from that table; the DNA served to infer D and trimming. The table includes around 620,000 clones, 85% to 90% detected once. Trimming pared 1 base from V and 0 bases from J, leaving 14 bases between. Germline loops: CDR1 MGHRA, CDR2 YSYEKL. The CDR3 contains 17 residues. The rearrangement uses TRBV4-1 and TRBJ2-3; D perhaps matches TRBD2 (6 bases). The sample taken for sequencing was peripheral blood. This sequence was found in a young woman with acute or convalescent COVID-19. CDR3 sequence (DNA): TGCGCCAGCAGCCAAGTGGGGGGACCTCTTAGCACAGATACGCAGTATTTT. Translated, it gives CASSQVGGPLSTDTQYF.